This record looks at one T cell receptor (beta chain) sequence and its context. This specimen comes from a study of blood T cell repertoires in COVID-19. Study information: COVID-19 samples collected from the United States, Italy and Spain covered acute and convalescent phases. T cells, B-cell-depleted T cells, or PBMCs supplied cDNA or gDNA.

Trimming pared 4 bases from V and 5 bases from J, leaving 11 bases between. CDR3 length: 13 residues. From germline, CDR1 is SNHLY and CDR2 FYNNEI. Original processing methods: How many nucleated cells were present was estimated from reference gene primer amplification. The repertoire was sequenced with immunoSEQ multiplex PCR; TCRdb's copy has only in-frame clones and lacks some. D and trimming were read from the DNA, whereas the V and J calls and clone size are those reported in that table. The sample yields around 30,000 clones, around 87% seen once. Sequenced sample: peripheral blood. This sequence originates from a man aged 45-65 years with active or convalescent COVID-19. V and J are TRBV2 and TRBJ1-2; D remains unclear. The CDR3 bases are TGTGCCAGCAGTGTGGAACAGCCTTATGGCTACACCTTC. Translating gives CASSVEQPYGYTF.